Below, 17 T cell receptor beta chains from the same sample are listed, as sequenced in a study of T cells in tumors after PD-1 blockade. Method: immunoSEQ multiplex PCR; TCRdb's copy keeps in-frame clones and lacks some. Of 35,000 or so clones listed, roughly 73% were seen once; the top ten hold 38%. The sample consisted of PBMCs, taken before anti-PD-1 treatment. Receptors were obtained from a human donor with basal cell carcinoma.

The chain carries TRBV27 and TRBJ1-1; 8 nucleotides line up with TRBD1. This CDR3 has 15 residues. Germline loops: CDR1 MNHEY, CDR2 SMNVEV (reference sequence). V dropped 6 bases and J dropped 1; count of bases not matched to a gene: 7. CDR3 nucleotides: TGTGCCAGCAGCCCCGGGGGGACAGGGAACACTGAAGCTTTCTTT. It specifies CASSPGGTGNTEAFF.

The V gene is TRBV28, the J gene TRBJ1-2, with D possibly TRBD1 on 5 matching bases. V lost 6 bases and J lost 4, with 12 bases in between. Germline values: CDR1 MDHEN, CDR2 SYDVKM. The length of the CDR3 is 13 residues. The CDR3 bases are TGTGCCAGCAGGGCCGACAGAGGCTATGGCTACACCTTC. It is translated as CASRADRGYGYTF.

The chain links TRBV19 to TRBJ1-1; D is undetermined. The V end lost 3 bases, the J end lost 1 base, and 9 bases lay between the germline ends. Germline CDR1 and CDR2: LNHDA and SQIVND (reference sequence). The CDR3 has 14 amino acids. This chain's CDR3 is CASSMSKWNTEAFF. The DNA for the CDR3 is TGTGCCAGTAGTATGAGTAAGTGGAACACTGAAGCTTTCTTT.

The V and J genes are TRBV5-6 and TRBJ2-1; 8 bases align to TRBD2. The J segment lost 1 base and the V segment lost 0 bases, leaving 3 bases of the junction unmatched. Germline assignment: CDR1 SGHDT and CDR2 YYEEEE. The CDR3 loop spans 16 amino acids. For the CDR3, the DNA is TGTGCCAGCAGCTTGGGCGGGGGGCGGTCCTACAATGAGCAGTTCTTC. Encoded protein: CASSLGGGRSYNEQFF.

The V and J genes are TRBV6-5 and TRBJ1-6; D is undetermined. This CDR3 comprises 13 residues. Per germline, CDR1 MNHEY and CDR2 SVGAGI. Deletions cut 6 bases from V and 7 bases from J, with 10 bases between. The CDR3: CASRRTGNSPLHF. Written as DNA, the CDR3 is TGTGCCAGCAGGCGGACGGGAAATTCACCCCTCCACTTT.

This chain uses TRBV3-1 (or the pseudogene TRBV3-2) with TRBJ1-2; 9 bases agree with TRBD1. CDR1 is LGHDT and CDR2 is YNNKEL in the germline V gene (reference sequence). V lost 1 base and J lost 8; bases outside the gene matches: 2. The CDR3 is 13 amino acids. The CDR3 protein is CASSQVDRGGYTF. The DNA of the CDR3 is TGTGCCAGCAGCCAAGTCGACAGGGGGGGCTACACCTTC.

This clone was recorded only once. This chain joins TRBV11-1 and TRBJ1-4; the match to TRBD1 covers 10 bases. Germline CDR1 reads SGHAT; CDR2 reads FQDESV (reference sequence). The trim removed 6 bases at V and 8 bases at J, leaving 9 bases unmatched. The CDR3 covers 15 residues. The CDR3 DNA follows: TGTGCCAGCAGTTTGGACAGGGGGACTTCGGAAAAACTGTTTTTT. Its protein product is CASSLDRGTSEKLFF. The whole variable domain, remainder taken from reference TRBV11-1 and TRBJ1-4, is EAEVAQSPRYKITEKSQAVAFWCDPISGHATLYWYRQILGQGPELLVQFQDESVVDDSQLPKDRFSAERLKGVDSTLKIQPAELGDSAMYLCASSLDRGTSEKLFFGSGTQLSVL.

This clone was observed a handful of times. The chain is built from TRBV29-1 and TRBJ1-2; 8 bases align to TRBD1. Trimming took 7 bases from V and 4 from J; bases not matched to a gene: 5. CDR1 is SQVTM, CDR2 ANQGSEA, per germline. The CDR3 has 12 amino acids. As DNA, the CDR3 is TGCAGCGACGAGACAGGGGTCTATGGCTACACCTTC. This gives the protein CSDETGVYGYTF.

This clone was counted a few times. The genes are TRBV21-1 and TRBJ1-5; the table assigns TRBD1, which was not confirmed against the DNA. TRBV21-1 is marked as a pseudogene. This CDR3 spans 14 amino acids. The CDR3 loop reads CASKGGYSNQPQHF. CDR3 nucleotides: TGTGCCAGCAAAGGGGGTTATAGCAATCAGCCCCAGCATTTT.

V gene TRBV6-6 combines with J gene TRBJ1-6; no clear D. The V gene lost 6 bases and the J gene lost 6 bases, with 9 bases spanning the gap. This CDR3 region has 13 residues. Germline V gives CDR1 MNHNY, CDR2 SVGAGI (reference sequence). Here the CDR3 reads CASSSRPNSPLHF. As DNA, the CDR3 is TGTGCCAGCAGCTCCAGACCTAATTCACCCCTCCACTTT.

The chain combines TRBV28 with TRBJ2-3, with D hard to call. Germline loops: CDR1 MDHEN, CDR2 SYDVKM. Trimming took off 3 bases at V and 4 bases at J, with 11 bases between the two ends. There are 14 residues in the CDR3. The CDR3: CASSLPSGADTQYF. The CDR3 DNA is TGTGCCAGCAGTTTGCCGAGTGGTGCAGATACGCAGTATTTT.

J is TRBJ2-5 and V is TRBV5-4; D remains unclear. V lost 0 bases, J lost 5 bases, and 8 bases lay in between. Germline values: CDR1 SGHNT, CDR2 YYREEE (reference sequence). The CDR3 contains 13 residues. The DNA for the CDR3 is TGTGCCAGCAGCTTGGAACGTCGGGAGACCCAGTACTTC. Its protein product is CASSLERRETQYF.

Note on this clone: Mismatch with germline at one junction end may stem from a read error. The V and J genes are TRBV7-8 and TRBJ2-7; 7 bases agree with TRBD1. From germline, CDR1 is SGHVS and CDR2 FQNEAQ. CDR3 length equals 13 residues. The DNA for the CDR3 is TGTGCCAGCAGTTTAGGGGGCTGGGACGAGCAGTACTTC. This sequence encodes CASSLGGWDEQYF.

The chain couples TRBV5-4 to TRBJ2-3, with 8 bases aligning to TRBD2. This CDR3 is 16 amino acids long. V shed 6 bases and J 2 bases; nucleotides not matched to a gene: 11. CDR1 SGHNT and CDR2 YYREEE come from the germline V gene (reference sequence). CDR3 coding DNA: TGTGCCAGCACCGTTCCGGGCGGGAGGAACACAGATACGCAGTATTTT. Its protein product is CASTVPGGRNTDTQYF.

The chain recombines TRBV7-9 with TRBJ1-6; D is possibly TRBD1 (6 bases). The V gene's germline CDR1 is SEHNR and CDR2 FQNEAQ (reference sequence). The germline V and J ends were trimmed by 3 bases and 7 bases, with 10 bases remaining between them. There are 14 residues in the CDR3. DNA for the CDR3: TGTGCCAGCAGCTTGGGGGGGCGGAATTCACCCCTCCACTTT. As protein: CASSLGGRNSPLHF.

The chain couples TRBV5-1 to TRBJ1-2; D gene uncertain. Per the germline V gene, CDR1 is SGHRS and CDR2 is YFSETQ. V lost 4 bases to trimming and J lost 6 bases, with 16 bases between them. The CDR3 contains 14 residues. CDR3 sequence reads: CASSLQARLDGYTF. The CDR3 coding sequence is TGCGCCAGCAGCCTCCAGGCGCGGCTCGATGGCTACACCTTC.

This sequence joins TRBV3-1 (or the pseudogene TRBV3-2) and TRBJ2-6; D perhaps matches TRBD2 (5 bases). Germline V CDR1 and CDR2: LGHDT, YNNKEL (reference sequence). With 4 bases removed from V and 0 bases from J, the gap between germline ends came to 13 bases. The CDR3 covers 17 residues. CDR3 in amino acids: CASSPGRAGSGANVLTF. The CDR3 DNA follows: TGTGCCAGCAGCCCGGGCCGGGCGGGCTCTGGGGCCAACGTCCTGACTTTC.